The clone carrying this TCR beta chain came up once. The antigen remains undetermined. The data were taken from a study of a mutant IDH1 vaccine in newly diagnosed glioma. Study as a whole: Vaccinations were initiated 4-6 weeks following radiotherapy alone, or were given together with temozolomide cycles. Treated patients, averaging around 40 years, were roughly 60% male and approximately 38% female. Former treatment meant radiotherapy, temozolomide, or both; the majority had gotten both.

Documented time point: week 35, safety follow-up. Vaccination used 300 ug of mutant IDH1 20-mer peptide per dose, with topical imiquimod. Measured with immunoSEQ multiplex PCR; TCRdb has only the in-frame clones, and not every one. The table shows tens of thousands of clones, with 80% to 85% occurring only once. This CDR3 contains 17 residues. J lost 0 bases, V lost 3 bases, and 8 bases had no gene match. The germline gives CDR1 SGHDT, CDR2 YYEEEE. This chain links TRBV5-6 with TRBJ1-2; 10 nucleotides agree with TRBD1. The specimen comprised PBMCs, sampled from a glioma patient whose treatment included an IDH1 peptide vaccine. This TCR was sampled from a man aged 30 to 39 with glioma. CDR3 region: CASSSGRDRGTNYGYTF. CDR3 DNA sequence: TGTGCCAGCAGCTCCGGTCGGGACAGGGGAACTAACTATGGCTACACCTTC.